Below are 18 T cell receptor beta chains sequenced from a single sample in a study of blood T cells in healthy people across ages. For the second PCR, which ran for roughly 6 to 12 cycles, a sample-barcoded 5' primer and a J-beta primer mix were used. TCRdb passed the 5' RACE reads through MiXCR, listing each CDR3 protein once. Found here are 800,000 or so distinct CDR3 sequences, around 25% of them singletons; the top ten hold 3.7%. These data were likewise used in another study, on T cells of mothers and their children.

Sequenced material: blood. The receptors were gathered from a boy between 5 and 17 years old in good health.

This clonotype was observed a few times. The chain carries TRBV14 and TRBJ2-7; possible D gene TRBD2, 5 bases. The germline gives CDR1 SGHDN, CDR2 FVKESK. Trimming removed 4 bases at V and 6 bases at J, with 16 bases between. The CDR3 totals 14 residues. The CDR3 DNA is TGTGCCAGCAGCCTTTCAGCGGTCCCCTTCGAGCAGTACTTC. It encodes CASSLSAVPFEQYF.

This clonotype has only a few counts. J is TRBJ2-4 and V is TRBV20-1; TRBD2 matches 8 bases. CDR1 and CDR2 from the germline V gene are DFQATT and SNEGSKA (reference sequence). This CDR3 has 13 residues. The V segment lost 4 bases and the J segment 7 bases; nucleotides outside the gene matches: 6. As DNA, the CDR3 is TGCAGTGCTAACCCGGGACTAGAGAACATTCAGTACTTC. This translates into CSANPGLENIQYF.

The chain combines TRBV7-2 with TRBJ2-5; 12 bases fit TRBD2. Germline CDR1 and CDR2: SGHTA and FQGNSA. The CDR3 contains 15 residues. V lost 7 bases, J lost 4 bases, and 7 bases stayed unmatched. The CDR3 protein is CASTLTSGGLETQYF. CDR3 nucleotides: TGTGCCAGCACCTTGACTAGCGGGGGCCTAGAGACCCAGTACTTC.

The V and J genes are TRBV5-1 and TRBJ2-1; 12 positions match TRBD1. CDR1 and CDR2 from the germline V gene are SGHRS and YFSETQ. With 4 bases clipped from V and 10 bases from J, the junction kept 12 bases outside the gene matches. This CDR3 is built from 16 residues. The DNA of the CDR3 is TGCGCCAGCAGCCTACAACCGGGACAGGGGGCCCGCGAGCAGTTCTTC. Residues: CASSLQPGQGAREQFF.

The sample holds a few counts of this clonotype. This chain connects TRBV7-2 to TRBJ2-7; 8 nucleotides line up with TRBD1. Germline V gene data show CDR1 as SGHTA and CDR2 as FQGNSA. J was trimmed by 2 bases and V by 5 bases; bases with no gene match: 8. The CDR3 consists of 15 residues. This CDR3 is CASSTGQGFTYEQYF. DNA for the CDR3: TGTGCCAGCAGCACAGGACAGGGTTTTACCTACGAGCAGTACTTC.

The table lists this clonotype with a few counts. A read error may account for a junction end that differs from germline. The rearrangement uses TRBV7-2 and TRBJ2-7; TRBD1 might be the D (6 bases). This CDR3 comprises 13 residues. The germline CDR1 and CDR2 sequences are SGHTA and FQGNSA. The CDR3 sequence is CASSFSGRGQPNF. The CDR3 nucleotides are TGTGCCAGCAGCTTTTCAGGTCGCGGACAGCCCAACTTC.

This clonotype was seen more than once but under ten times. The J gene is TRBJ1-5, the V gene TRBV28; tentative D call: TRBD1 (5 bases). V lost 3 bases, J lost 2 bases, and 14 bases lay in between. The CDR3 has 16 amino acids. Germline assignment: CDR1 MDHEN and CDR2 SYDVKM. The CDR3 DNA sequence: TGTGCCAGCAGTTTGGGAGGCCGGGGGGGCAATCAGCCCCAGCATTTT. Translating gives CASSLGGRGGNQPQHF.

This sequence joins TRBV7-8 and TRBJ2-5; no definite D call. The tail of the sequence fits TRBJ2-7 better, so the J call may be wrong. Germline loops: CDR1 SGHVS, CDR2 FQNEAQ. This CDR3 region has 15 residues. Here the CDR3 reads CASSPSLGQSYEQYF. In nucleotides, the CDR3 is TGTGCCAGCAGCCCAAGCTTAGGCCAATCCTACGAGCAGTACTTC.

The sample holds a few counts of this clonotype. This rearrangement joins TRBV7-2 to TRBJ2-7, with D possibly TRBD2 on 5 matching bases. V was clipped by 5 bases and J by 3 bases, with 14 bases between them. Looked up from germline, CDR1 is SGHTA and CDR2 is FQGNSA. This CDR3 comprises 14 residues. The CDR3 sequence is CASSQGLSHYEQYF. In DNA, the CDR3 is TGTGCCAGCAGCCAAGGACTGTCCCACTACGAGCAGTACTTC.

CDR3 DNA: TGTGCCAGCAGCCAAGTCAGGGGCTACAATGAGCAGTTCTTC. Translation gives CASSQVRGYNEQFF. The gene calls are TRBV3-1 and TRBJ2-1; perhaps TRBD1 as D (6 bases). The CDR3 runs to 14 residues. V shed 1 base and J shed 3 bases, with 7 bases lying between them. Germline V gives CDR1 LGHDT, CDR2 YNNKEL (reference sequence).

Concerning this clonotype: No DNA is shown, since the ends of the CDR3 on it are uncertain; the CDR3 is the one TCRdb lists. V gene TRBV9 combines with J gene TRBJ2-5; the table calls TRBD2, which could not be checked here. The CDR3 comprises 15 residues, both ends counted. Germline CDR1 and CDR2: SGDLS and YYNGEE. CDR3 residues: CASSVGDGSQDEQYF.

This sequence joins TRBV5-8 and TRBJ2-7; TRBD1 or TRBD2 may be the D gene (5 bases each). CDR1 and CDR2 (germline): SGHTS, YDEGEE. Trimming cost V 0 bases and J 6 bases, with 13 bases left between them. The CDR3 totals 14 residues. CDR3 nucleotides: TGTGCCAGCAGCTTGGGGGGCGGGTACTTCGAGCAGTACTTC. Protein sequence: CASSLGGGYFEQYF. Combining the CDR3 with reference TRBV5-8 and TRBJ2-7 gives the whole variable domain EAGVTQSPTHLIKTRGQQATLRCSPISGHTSVYWYQQALGLGLQFLLWYDEGEERNRGNFPPRFSGRQFPNYSSELNVNALELEDSALYLCASSLGGGYFEQYFGPGTRLTVT.

This clonotype was recorded a few times. The J gene is TRBJ2-1, the V gene TRBV5-1; TRBD1 is a possible D gene (5 bases). Germline assignment: CDR1 SGHRS and CDR2 YFSETQ. Trimming took off 5 bases at V and 8 bases at J, with 26 bases between the two ends. This CDR3 is 17 amino acids long. CDR3 DNA: TGCGCCAGCAGGAAAGCAGGGTTTATTCCCCTAACAGATGAGCAGTTCTTC. Protein product: CASRKAGFIPLTDEQFF.

J is TRBJ1-2 and V is TRBV2, with D unclear. The CDR3 length is 11 residues. V lost 11 bases to trimming and J lost 7 bases, with 14 bases between them. CDR1 and CDR2 from the germline V gene are SNHLY and FYNNEI. Here the CDR3 reads CAGNSGSGYTF. CDR3 coding DNA: TGTGCCGGAAATTCGGGGTCTGGCTACACCTTC.

The chain couples TRBV10-3 to TRBJ2-5, with TRBD1 as a possible D gene (6 bases). The CDR3 totals 15 residues. V lost 3 bases and J lost 5, with 16 bases in between. Germline V gene lookup returns CDR1 ENHRY and CDR2 SYGVKD. CDR3 sequence: CAISESGAGEETQYF. The CDR3, as DNA: TGTGCCATCAGTGAATCAGGGGCAGGAGAGGAGACCCAGTACTTC.

This clonotype was recorded a few times. This rearrangement joins TRBV20-1 to TRBJ1-1; D is perhaps TRBD1 (6 bases). The CDR3 extends over 11 amino acids. The V end lost 1 base, the J end lost 8 bases, and 8 bases lay between the germline ends. The germline CDR1 and CDR2 sequences are DFQATT and SNEGSKA (reference sequence). In DNA form, the CDR3 reads TGCAGTGCTAGAGCGGGGGCAGAAGCTTTCTTT. Protein product: CSARAGAEAFF.

This chain connects TRBV4-3 to TRBJ1-2, with D tentatively TRBD1 (5 bases). V was cut by 1 base and J by 4 bases, with 10 bases left in between. Germline V gene lookup returns CDR1 LGHNA and CDR2 YSLEER. This CDR3 has 14 residues. The CDR3 is CASSQGRDLYGYTF. CDR3 nucleotide sequence: TGCGCCAGCAGCCAAGGTCGGGACCTCTATGGCTACACCTTC.

V usage is TRBV4-3 and J usage is TRBJ1-1; D may be TRBD1 (5 bases). CDR1 and CDR2 from the germline V gene are LGHNA and YSLEER. V shed 1 base and J shed 6 bases, with 12 bases lying between them. The CDR3 extends over 14 amino acids. CDR3 sequence: CASSQAGRLSEAFF. The CDR3 nucleotides are TGCGCCAGCAGCCAAGCGGGACGGTTATCTGAAGCTTTCTTT.